The clone carrying this T cell receptor (beta chain) was seen only a few times. Antigen specificity is unknown. Within the sample, other DNA sequences also encode this same CDR3. This entry comes from a study of CD8+ T cells in alopecia areata. About the study: A 6-month off-drug phase came after tofacitinib, which had lasted 6 to 18 months. Findings and limits, study-wide: The study also sequences resident alphabeta T cells of normal skin in scalp samples.

RNA extraction and reverse transcription yielded cDNA as sequencing template. Data came from immunoSEQ multiplex PCR; TCRdb stores just in-frame clones and leaves some out. The top ten clones hold 14% to 15% of a sample with more than 150,000 clones, 50% to 60% of them seen once. The junction had 5 bases not matched to a gene; V was cut back by 4 bases and J by 3 bases. CDR1 is GTSNPN, CDR2 SVGIG, per germline (reference sequence). The CDR3 spans 14 residues. This rearrangement joins TRBV30 to TRBJ2-2; 7 bases are a match to TRBD1. This receptor was identified in a human donor with alopecia areata. The specimen was CD4+ T cells sorted from blood, collected at week 0. The CDR3 sequence is CAWTRQGYTGELFF. The CDR3 DNA follows: TGTGCCTGGACCCGACAGGGATACACCGGGGAGCTGTTTTTT.